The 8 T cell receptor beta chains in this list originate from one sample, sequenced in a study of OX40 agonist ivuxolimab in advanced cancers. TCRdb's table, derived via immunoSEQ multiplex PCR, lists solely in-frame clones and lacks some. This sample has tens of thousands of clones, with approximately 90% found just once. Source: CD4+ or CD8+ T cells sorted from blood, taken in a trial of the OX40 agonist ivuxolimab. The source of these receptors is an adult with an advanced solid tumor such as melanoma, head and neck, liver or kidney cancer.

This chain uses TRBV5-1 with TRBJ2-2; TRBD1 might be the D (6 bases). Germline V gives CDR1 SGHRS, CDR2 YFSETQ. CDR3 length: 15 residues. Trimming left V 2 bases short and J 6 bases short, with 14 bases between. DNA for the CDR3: TGCGCCAGCAGCTTCCGTGAACAGGGACCCGGGGAGCTGTTTTTT. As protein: CASSFREQGPGELFF.

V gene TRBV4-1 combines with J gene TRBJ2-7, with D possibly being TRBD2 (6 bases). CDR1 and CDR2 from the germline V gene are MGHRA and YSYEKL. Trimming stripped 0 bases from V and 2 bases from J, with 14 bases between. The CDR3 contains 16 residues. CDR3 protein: CASSQDLLLAAYEQYF. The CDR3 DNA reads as TGCGCCAGCAGCCAAGATCTTCTCTTAGCGGCCTACGAGCAGTACTTC.

CDR3: CASSPEPGHQYNEQFF. The CDR3 DNA follows: TGCGCCAGCAGCCCCGAGCCGGGACACCAGTACAATGAGCAGTTCTTC. The rearrangement joins TRBV4-1 to TRBJ2-1, with a possible D match to TRBD1 (6 bases). CDR1 is MGHRA, CDR2 YSYEKL, per germline. Trimming shortened V by 4 bases and J by 4 bases, and 17 bases separated the two germline ends. This CDR3 comprises 16 residues.

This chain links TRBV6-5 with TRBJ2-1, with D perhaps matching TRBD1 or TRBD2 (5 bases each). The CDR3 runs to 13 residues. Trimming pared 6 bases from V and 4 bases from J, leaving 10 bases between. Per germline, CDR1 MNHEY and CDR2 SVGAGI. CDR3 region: CASSRGGYNEQFF. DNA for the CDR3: TGTGCCAGCAGCCGTGGGGGATACAATGAGCAGTTCTTC.

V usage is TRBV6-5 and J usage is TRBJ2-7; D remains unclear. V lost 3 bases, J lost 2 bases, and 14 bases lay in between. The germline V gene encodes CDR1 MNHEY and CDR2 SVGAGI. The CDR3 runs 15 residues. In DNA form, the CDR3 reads TGTGCCAGCAGTTATTCCCAGAGAACCGCCTACGAGCAGTACTTC. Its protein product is CASSYSQRTAYEQYF.

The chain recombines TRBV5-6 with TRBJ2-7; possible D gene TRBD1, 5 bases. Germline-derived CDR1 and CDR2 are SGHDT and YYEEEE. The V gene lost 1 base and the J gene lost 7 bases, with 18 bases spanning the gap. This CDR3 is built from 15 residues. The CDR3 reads CASSLPMAGYLEQYF. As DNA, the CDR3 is TGTGCCAGCAGCTTGCCCATGGCAGGGTACTTAGAGCAGTACTTC. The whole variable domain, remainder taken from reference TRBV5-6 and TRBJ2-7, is DAGVTQSPTHLIKTRGQQVTLRCSPKSGHDTVSWYQQALGQGPQFIFQYYEEEERQRGNFPDRFSGHQFPNYSSELNVNALLLGDSALYLCASSLPMAGYLEQYFGPGTRLTVT.

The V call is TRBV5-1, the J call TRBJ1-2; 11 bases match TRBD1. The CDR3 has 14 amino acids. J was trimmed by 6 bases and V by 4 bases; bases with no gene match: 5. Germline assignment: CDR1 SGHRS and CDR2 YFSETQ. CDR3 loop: CASSADRGQDGYTF. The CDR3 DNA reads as TGCGCCAGCAGCGCGGACAGGGGGCAGGATGGCTACACCTTC.

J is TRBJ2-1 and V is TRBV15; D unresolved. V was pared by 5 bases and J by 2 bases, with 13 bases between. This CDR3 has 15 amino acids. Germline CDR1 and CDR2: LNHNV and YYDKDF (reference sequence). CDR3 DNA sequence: TGTGCCACCAGCGCAGAGGTCACTGCCTACAATGAGCAGTTCTTC. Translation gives CATSAEVTAYNEQFF. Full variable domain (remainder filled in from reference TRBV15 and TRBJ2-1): DAMVIQNPRYQVTQFGKPVTLSCSQTLNHNVMYWYQQKSSQAPKLLFHYYDKDFNNEADTPDNFQSRRPNTSFCFLDIRSPGLGDTAMYLCATSAEVTAYNEQFFGPGTRLTVL.